This T cell receptor (beta chain) originates from a study of cytomegalovirus exposure and HLA in healthy donors. Germline V gene sequence: CDR1 GTSNPN, CDR2 SVGIG (reference sequence). The CDR3 consists of 15 residues. The V gene lost 4 bases and the J gene lost 8 bases, with 24 bases spanning the gap. PCR used 60 Vbeta primers and 13 Jbeta primers. Clones were read by immunoSEQ multiplex PCR, and TCRdb kept only the in-frame ones, dropping some. The table lists about 150,000 clones, about three fifths of them singletons. The sequenced sample consisted of PBMCs. The clonotype originates from a woman between 55 and 75 years old in good health and CMV-seropositive. The rearrangement links TRBV30 to TRBJ2-7, with a tentative D call TRBD2 (7 bases). CDR3 sequence: CAWTIQGGELAKQYF. CDR3 DNA: TGTGCCTGGACGATACAGGGAGGGGAGCTGGCTAAGCAGTACTTC.